Listed below are T cell receptor beta chains from one sample, sequenced in a study of T cell responses to AZD1222 COVID-19 vaccine. The repertoire was sequenced with immunoSEQ multiplex PCR; TCRdb's copy has only in-frame clones and lacks some. The sample carries about 120,000 clones, roughly 90% recorded once. This sample comprised peripheral blood, obtained on day 0 of AZD1222 vaccination. Receptors were obtained from an adult in good health. CDR3s include the opening cysteine and the closing phenylalanine or tryptophan. The order of the fields is J gene, V gene, clone size, D gene, CDR3 DNA, CDR3 protein. D genes are given only for firm matches. Part of the rows lack a size; the others show once, few, many or a class for expanded clones.

J: TRBJ1-1
V: TRBV6-5
size: few
D: .
DNA: TGTGCCAGCAGTTACAGGGGGAACACTGAAGCTTTCTTT
CDR3: CASSYRGNTEAFF

J: TRBJ2-7
V: TRBV7-8
size: .
D: .
DNA: TGTGCCAGCAGCCGAGGACGGAGCTCCTACGAGCAGTACTTC
CDR3: CASSRGRSSYEQYF

J: TRBJ1-2
V: TRBV7-9
size: .
D: .
DNA: TGTGCCAGCAGTGCCCGGGGAGAATATAACTATGGCTACACCTTC
CDR3: CASSARGEYNYGYTF

J: TRBJ2-5
V: TRBV7-9
size: .
D: .
DNA: TGTGCCAGCAGCCGGACAGTTGAAGAGACCCAGTACTTC
CDR3: CASSRTVEETQYF

J: TRBJ1-6
V: TRBV7-8
size: .
D: .
DNA: TGTGCCAGCAGCAAACAGGGTAGCTCCTATAATTCACCCCTCCACTTT
CDR3: CASSKQGSSYNSPLHF

J: TRBJ1-5
V: TRBV29-1
size: once
D: TRBD1
DNA: TGCAGCGTTGCCGACAGGGTGGAGCAGCCCCAGCATTTT
CDR3: CSVADRVEQPQHF

J: TRBJ1-2
V: TRBV3-1/TRBV3-2
size: .
D: .
DNA: TGTGCCAGCAGTCCGGGTGGGAATGGCTACACCTTC
CDR3: CASSPGGNGYTF

J: TRBJ1-5
V: TRBV28
size: few
D: .
DNA: TGTGCCAGCAGTCATAATCAGCCCCAGCATTTT
CDR3: CASSHNQPQHF

J: TRBJ2-3
V: TRBV6-2/TRBV6-3
size: .
D: .
DNA: TGTGCCAGCAGTTTACGGGACGGATCGTACTTTAGCACAGATACGCAGTATTTT
CDR3: CASSLRDGSYFSTDTQYF

J: TRBJ2-1
V: TRBV7-9
size: .
D: TRBD1
DNA: TGTGCCAGCGAGGGGGCTAGCTCACTGGGGAGCTCCTACAATGAGCAGTTCTTC
CDR3: CASEGASSLGSSYNEQFF

J: TRBJ1-1
V: TRBV18
size: .
D: TRBD1
DNA: TGTGCCACCCGACAGGGGGCGGGCACTGAAGCTTTCTTT
CDR3: CATRQGAGTEAFF

J: TRBJ2-7
V: TRBV19
size: few
D: TRBD2
DNA: TGTGCCAGTAGTATGGTAGCGGGAGGGCCATACGAGCAGTACTTC
CDR3: CASSMVAGGPYEQYF

J: TRBJ2-1
V: TRBV10-1
size: .
D: .
DNA: TGCGCCAGCAGTGAGTCCCCCATTTACAATGAGCAGTTCTTC
CDR3: CASSESPIYNEQFF

J: TRBJ1-1
V: TRBV9
size: few
D: .
DNA: TGTGCCAGCAGCACCCGACAGAACACTGAAGCTTTCTTT
CDR3: CASSTRQNTEAFF

J: TRBJ2-1
V: TRBV4-1
size: .
D: TRBD2
DNA: TGCGCCAGCAGCCAAGGACTAGCGGGGGGGCATGAGCAGTTCTTC
CDR3: CASSQGLAGGHEQFF

J: TRBJ1-2
V: TRBV21-1
size: .
D: .
DNA: TGTGCCAGCAGCCCCCAACAAAGGCCGTCCGGGACAGGAGCCCGACGGCCCTATGGCTACACCTTC
CDR3: CASSPQQRPSGTGARRPYGYTF

J: TRBJ2-5
V: TRBV7-2
size: .
D: TRBD2
DNA: TGTGCCAGCAGCTTAGTGGGCGGGGGGGCCCTTACCCAGTACTTC
CDR3: CASSLVGGGALTQYF

J: TRBJ1-6
V: TRBV7-6
size: .
D: .
DNA: TGTGCCAGCAGCTTAAATGGGAATTCACCCCTCCACTTT
CDR3: CASSLNGNSPLHF

J: TRBJ1-3
V: TRBV27
size: .
D: .
DNA: TGTGCCAGCAGTTTGCTCCCTCTGGGAGGGTCCGGAAACACCATATATTTT
CDR3: CASSLLPLGGSGNTIYF

J: TRBJ2-7
V: TRBV2
size: .
D: .
DNA: TGTGCCAGCAGTGACCGTCCAAATCAGTACTTC
CDR3: CASSDRPNQYF

J: TRBJ2-7
V: TRBV27
size: .
D: .
DNA: TGTGCCAGCAGTTGGGACCGGCGGGGTGAGCAGTACTTC
CDR3: CASSWDRRGEQYF

J: TRBJ1-6
V: TRBV30
size: .
D: TRBD1
DNA: TGTGCCTGGAGCATGACAGGGGGTCGTTCACCCCTCCACTTT
CDR3: CAWSMTGGRSPLHF

J: TRBJ1-1
V: TRBV30
size: .
D: .
DNA: TGTGCCTACCGCCCGCGTGGGACACCTAACACTGAAGCTTTCTTT
CDR3: CAYRPRGTPNTEAFF

J: TRBJ1-1
V: TRBV15
size: .
D: .
DNA: TGTGCCACCAGCAGAGATCGCCGGAACACTGAAGCTTTCTTT
CDR3: CATSRDRRNTEAFF

J: TRBJ1-2
V: TRBV2
size: .
D: .
DNA: TGTGCCAGCAGTCCGGACATTCTTACGTCTGGCTACACCTTC
CDR3: CASSPDILTSGYTF

J: TRBJ1-2
V: TRBV16
size: once
D: .
DNA: TGTGCCAGCAGCCAATCCGGGTACGGGACAAGGAGTGGCTACACCTTC
CDR3: CASSQSGYGTRSGYTF

J: TRBJ2-3
V: TRBV5-6
size: .
D: .
DNA: TGTGCCAGCAGCTCTCCAGGGGCCTCCTTTCTGGATACGCAGTATTTT
CDR3: CASSSPGASFLDTQYF

J: TRBJ1-1
V: TRBV6-1
size: once
D: .
DNA: TGTGCCAGCAGTGAAGTAGTGATGAACACTGAAGCTTTCTTT
CDR3: CASSEVVMNTEAFF

J: TRBJ1-1
V: TRBV28
size: .
D: .
DNA: TGTGCCAGCAGTTTAGAAGTCCCTGACACTGAAGCTTTCTTT
CDR3: CASSLEVPDTEAFF

J: TRBJ1-1
V: TRBV27
size: .
D: TRBD1
DNA: TGTGCCAGCAGTGACAGGGGGCCTGAAGCTTTCTTT
CDR3: CASSDRGPEAFF

J: TRBJ1-1
V: TRBV14
size: few
D: .
DNA: TGTGCCAGCAGCCAAGAATTCGCGGTTTTGAACACTGAAGCTTTCTTT
CDR3: CASSQEFAVLNTEAFF

J: TRBJ2-1
V: TRBV2
size: .
D: TRBD2
DNA: TGTGCCAGTTCCCTGCTAGCGGGAGCAGGTTATGAGCAGTTCTTC
CDR3: CASSLLAGAGYEQFF

J: TRBJ2-7
V: TRBV19
size: .
D: .
DNA: TGTGCCAGTAGTATGTCTGGTTTGGAGCAGTACTTC
CDR3: CASSMSGLEQYF

J: TRBJ1-6
V: TRBV9
size: .
D: TRBD1
DNA: TGTGCCAGCAGCCCTCCGACAGGGAGGGAGTCACCCCTCCACTTT
CDR3: CASSPPTGRESPLHF

J: TRBJ1-1
V: TRBV19
size: .
D: .
DNA: TGTGCCAGTAGTATACGGGGGAATCCGAACACTGAAGCTTTCTTT
CDR3: CASSIRGNPNTEAFF